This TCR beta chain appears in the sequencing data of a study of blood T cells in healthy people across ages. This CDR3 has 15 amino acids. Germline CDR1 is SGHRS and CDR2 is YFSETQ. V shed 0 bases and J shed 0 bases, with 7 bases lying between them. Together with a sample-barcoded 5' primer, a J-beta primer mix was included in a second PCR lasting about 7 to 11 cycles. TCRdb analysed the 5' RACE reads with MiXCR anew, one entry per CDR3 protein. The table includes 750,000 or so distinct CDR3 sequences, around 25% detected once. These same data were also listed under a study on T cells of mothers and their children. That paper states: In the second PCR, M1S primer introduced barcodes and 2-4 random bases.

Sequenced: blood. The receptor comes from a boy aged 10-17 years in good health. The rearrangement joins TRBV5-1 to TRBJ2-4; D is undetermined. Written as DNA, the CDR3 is TGCGCCAGCAGCTTGGGCAGCCTAGCCAAAAACATTCAGTACTTC. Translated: CASSLGSLAKNIQYF.